The present T cell receptor (beta chain) was sequenced within a study of a mutant IDH1 vaccine in newly diagnosed glioma. Trimming pared 2 bases from V and 5 bases from J, leaving 13 bases between. In germline, CDR1 is GTSNPN, CDR2 SVGIG (reference sequence). The CDR3 is 14 amino acids. Time point meaning: week 35, safety follow-up. In every dose of vaccine, 300 ug of mutant IDH1 20-mer peptide was given alongside topical imiquimod. Note on this clone: Its antigen is unknown.

TCRdb's copy holds only in-frame clones and misses some; the assay was immunoSEQ multiplex PCR. The sample gives some 63,000 clones, around 74% of which show up once; roughly 4.3% is in the top ten. The material was PBMCs, obtained from a glioma patient whose treatment included an IDH1 peptide vaccine. The TCR originated in a man aged 45-65 years with glioma. The chain joins TRBV30 to TRBJ2-1; TRBD1 or TRBD2 may be the D gene (5 bases each). The CDR3 nucleotides read TGTGCCTGGAGTTCATTGAGGGGCCACAATGAGCAGTTCTTC. Its translation: CAWSSLRGHNEQFF.